What follows is one T cell receptor beta chain and its context. Its antigen is undetermined. The data stem from a study of cytomegalovirus exposure and HLA in healthy donors. Study findings and constraints: The investigators catalogued 160 or so TCR beta chains as cytomegalovirus-associated.

Amplification used 60 Vbeta primers and 13 Jbeta primers. Assay used: immunoSEQ multiplex PCR; TCRdb lists only in-frame clones, some missing. The sample yields 100,000 to 150,000 clones, 60% to 75% seen once. This CDR3 is 14 amino acids long. Germline V lookup: CDR1 SGHRS, CDR2 YFSETQ. The ends were cut back, 7 bases at V and 4 bases at J, with 18 bases in the middle. This rearrangement joins TRBV5-1 to TRBJ2-7, with a weak D call TRBD1 (5 bases). The sequence derives from a woman aged 45-65 years in good health and CMV-seropositive. Specimen: PBMCs. In nucleotides, the CDR3 is TGCGCCAGCGGGGAACAGGACGCGCTGTACGAGCAGTACTTC. As protein: CASGEQDALYEQYF.